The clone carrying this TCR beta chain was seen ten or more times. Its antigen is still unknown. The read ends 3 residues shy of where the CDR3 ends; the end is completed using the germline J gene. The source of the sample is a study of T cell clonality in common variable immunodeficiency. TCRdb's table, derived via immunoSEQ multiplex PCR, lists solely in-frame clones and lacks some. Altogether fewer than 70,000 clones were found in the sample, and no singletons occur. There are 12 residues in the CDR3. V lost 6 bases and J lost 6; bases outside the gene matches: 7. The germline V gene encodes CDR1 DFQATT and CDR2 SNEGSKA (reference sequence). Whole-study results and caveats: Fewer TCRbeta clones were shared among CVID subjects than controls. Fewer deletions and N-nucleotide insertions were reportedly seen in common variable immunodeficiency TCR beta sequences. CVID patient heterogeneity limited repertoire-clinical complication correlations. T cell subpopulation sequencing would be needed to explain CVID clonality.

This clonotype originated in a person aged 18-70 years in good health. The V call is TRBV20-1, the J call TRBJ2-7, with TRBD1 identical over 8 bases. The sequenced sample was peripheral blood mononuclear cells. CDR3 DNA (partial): TGCAGTGCCTCCGACAGGGGAGTCGAG. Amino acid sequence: CSASDRGVE. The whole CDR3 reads CSASDRGVEQYF.